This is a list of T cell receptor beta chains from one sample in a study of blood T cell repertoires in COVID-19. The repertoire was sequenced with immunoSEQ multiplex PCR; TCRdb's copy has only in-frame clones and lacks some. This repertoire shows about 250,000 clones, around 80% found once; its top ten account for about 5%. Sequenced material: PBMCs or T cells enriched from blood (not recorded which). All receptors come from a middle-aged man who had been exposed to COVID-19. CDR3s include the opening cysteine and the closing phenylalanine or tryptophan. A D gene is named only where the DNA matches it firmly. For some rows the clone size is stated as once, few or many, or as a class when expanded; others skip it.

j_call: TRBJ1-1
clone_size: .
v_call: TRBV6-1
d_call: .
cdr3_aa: CASSEPSEAFF
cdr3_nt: TGTGCCAGCAGTGAACCGAGTGAAGCTTTCTTT

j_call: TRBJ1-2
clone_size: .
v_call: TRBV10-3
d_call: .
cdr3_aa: CAISESTGSGYTF
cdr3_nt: TGTGCCATCAGTGAGTCGACTGGTAGTGGCTACACCTTC

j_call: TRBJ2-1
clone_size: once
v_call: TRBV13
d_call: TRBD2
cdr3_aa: CASSLLTSGAAYNEQFF
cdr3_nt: TGTGCCAGCAGCCTACTGACTAGCGGGGCAGCCTACAATGAGCAGTTCTTC

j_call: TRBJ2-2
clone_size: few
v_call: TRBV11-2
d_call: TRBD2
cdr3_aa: CASSVVIAGGLSHTGELFF
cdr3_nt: TGTGCCAGCAGCGTCGTTATAGCGGGAGGGCTTTCACACACCGGGGAGCTGTTTTTT

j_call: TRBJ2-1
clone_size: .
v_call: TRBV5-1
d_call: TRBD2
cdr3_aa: CASSQSTSGVSNEQFF
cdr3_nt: TGCGCCAGCAGCCAATCAACTAGCGGAGTAAGCAATGAGCAGTTCTTC

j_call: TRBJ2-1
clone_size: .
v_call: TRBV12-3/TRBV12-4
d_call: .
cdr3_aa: CASTPGRWNEQFF
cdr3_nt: TGTGCCAGCACCCCAGGGCGGTGGAATGAGCAGTTCTTC

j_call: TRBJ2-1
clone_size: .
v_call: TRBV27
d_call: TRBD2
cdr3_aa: CASSLLAGGSYNEQFF
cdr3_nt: TGTGCCAGCAGTCTTCTAGCGGGAGGTTCCTACAATGAGCAGTTCTTC

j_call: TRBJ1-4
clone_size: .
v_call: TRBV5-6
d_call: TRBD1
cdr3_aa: CASSLAGTGHNEKLFF
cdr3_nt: TGTGCCAGCAGCTTGGCCGGGACAGGGCATAATGAAAAACTGTTTTTT

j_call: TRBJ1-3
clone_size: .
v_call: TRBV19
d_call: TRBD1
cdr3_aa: CASSTDRGGSGNTIYF
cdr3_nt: TGTGCCAGTAGTACCGACAGGGGAGGCTCTGGAAACACCATATATTTT

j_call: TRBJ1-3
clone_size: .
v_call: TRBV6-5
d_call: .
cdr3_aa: CASRKGQSGNTIYF
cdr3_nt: TGTGCCAGCAGAAAAGGACAGTCTGGAAACACCATATATTTT

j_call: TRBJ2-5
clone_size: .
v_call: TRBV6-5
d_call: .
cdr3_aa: CASSYPVGSLGETQYF
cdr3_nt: TGTGCCAGCAGTTACCCGGTTGGGAGTTTGGGAGAGACCCAGTACTTC

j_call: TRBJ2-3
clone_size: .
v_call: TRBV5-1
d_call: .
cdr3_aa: CASSPARGDTQYF
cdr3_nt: TGCGCCAGCAGCCCGGCCAGGGGAGATACGCAGTATTTT

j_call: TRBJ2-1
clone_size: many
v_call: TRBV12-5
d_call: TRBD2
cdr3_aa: CASEREGLREQFF
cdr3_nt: TGTGCTAGTGAGCGGGAGGGCCTCAGGGAGCAGTTCTTC

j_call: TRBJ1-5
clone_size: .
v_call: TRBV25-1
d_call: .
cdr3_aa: CASQLRDYQPQHF
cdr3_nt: TGTGCCAGCCAACTCAGGGACTATCAGCCCCAGCATTTT

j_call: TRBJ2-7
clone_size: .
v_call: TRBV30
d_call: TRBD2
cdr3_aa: CAWSVLGTTSYEQYF
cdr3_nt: TGTGCCTGGAGTGTACTCGGGACTACCTCCTACGAGCAGTACTTC

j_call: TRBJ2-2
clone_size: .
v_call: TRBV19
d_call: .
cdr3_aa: CASSILTGGELFF
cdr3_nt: TGTGCCAGTAGTATCCTGACAGGAGGGGAGCTGTTTTTT

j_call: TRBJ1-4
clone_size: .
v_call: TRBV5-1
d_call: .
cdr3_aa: CASSSIQGPNEKLFF
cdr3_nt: TGCGCCAGCAGCTCGATACAGGGCCCTAATGAAAAACTGTTTTTT

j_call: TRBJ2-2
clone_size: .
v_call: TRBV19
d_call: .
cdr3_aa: CASSIGAGLDTGELFF
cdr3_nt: TGTGCCAGTAGTATCGGCGCGGGCCTAGACACCGGGGAGCTGTTTTTT

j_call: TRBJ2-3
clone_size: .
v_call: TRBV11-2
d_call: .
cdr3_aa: CASSRGGQAVLDTQYF
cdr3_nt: TGTGCCAGCAGCCGGGGAGGACAGGCGGTGTTGGATACGCAGTATTTT

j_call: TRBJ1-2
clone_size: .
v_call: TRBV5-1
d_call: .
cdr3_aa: CASSLGGLDGYTF
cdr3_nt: TGCGCCAGCAGCTTGGGGGGGCTTGATGGCTACACCTTC

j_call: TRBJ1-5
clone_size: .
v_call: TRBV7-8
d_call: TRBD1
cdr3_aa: CASSPQGQGALGQPQHF
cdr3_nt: TGTGCCAGCAGCCCCCAAGGACAGGGGGCTTTAGGGCAGCCCCAGCATTTT

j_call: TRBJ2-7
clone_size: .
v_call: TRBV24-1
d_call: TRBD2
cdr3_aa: CATSMSGRANEQYF
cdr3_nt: TGTGCCACCAGTATGAGCGGGAGGGCCAACGAGCAGTACTTC

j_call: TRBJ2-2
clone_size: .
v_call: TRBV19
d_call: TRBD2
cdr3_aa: CASSIAGGSITGELFF
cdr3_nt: TGTGCCAGTAGTATAGCCGGCGGGAGTATCACCGGGGAGCTGTTTTTT

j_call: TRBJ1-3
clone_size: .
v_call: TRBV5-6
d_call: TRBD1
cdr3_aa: CASSDRITGNTIYF
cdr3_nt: TGTGCCAGCTCGGACAGGATCACTGGAAACACCATATATTTT

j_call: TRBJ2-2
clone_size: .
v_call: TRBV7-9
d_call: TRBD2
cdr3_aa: CASSPIGLAYTGELFF
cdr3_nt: TGTGCCAGCAGTCCTATAGGACTAGCGTACACCGGGGAGCTGTTTTTT

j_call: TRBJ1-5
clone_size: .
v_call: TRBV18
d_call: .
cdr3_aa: CASSIRDRRDQPQHF
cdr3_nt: TGTGCCAGCTCAATCAGGGATCGAAGGGATCAGCCCCAGCATTTT

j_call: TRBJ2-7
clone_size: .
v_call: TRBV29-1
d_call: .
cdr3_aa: CSVAPRASIYEQYF
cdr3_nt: TGCAGCGTTGCCCCCCGCGCGAGTATCTACGAGCAGTACTTC

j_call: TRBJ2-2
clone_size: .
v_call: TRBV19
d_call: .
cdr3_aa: CASSLTNTGELFF
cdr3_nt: TGTGCCAGTAGTCTAACGAACACCGGGGAGCTGTTTTTT

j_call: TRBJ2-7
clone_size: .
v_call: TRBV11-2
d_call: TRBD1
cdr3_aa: CASSLFGTRDSLSYEQYF
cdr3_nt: TGTGCCAGCAGCTTATTTGGGACCCGGGACAGCCTCTCCTACGAGCAGTACTTC

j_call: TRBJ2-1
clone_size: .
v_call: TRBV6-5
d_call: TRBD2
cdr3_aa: CASRLVGLVVGEQFF
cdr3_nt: TGTGCCAGCAGACTCGTGGGACTAGTCGTTGGGGAGCAGTTCTTC

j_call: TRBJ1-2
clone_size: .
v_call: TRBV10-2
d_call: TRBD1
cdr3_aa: CASSGKERDRVYGYTF
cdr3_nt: TGCGCCAGCAGTGGGAAAGAAAGGGACAGGGTCTATGGCTACACCTTC

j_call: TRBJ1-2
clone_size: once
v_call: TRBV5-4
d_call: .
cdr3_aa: CASSFYDGYTF
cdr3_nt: TGTGCCAGCAGCTTCTATGATGGCTACACCTTC

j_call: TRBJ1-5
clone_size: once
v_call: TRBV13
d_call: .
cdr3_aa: CASSLGGRGRDQPQHF
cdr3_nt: TGTGCCAGCAGCTTAGGGGGTAGGGGTCGGGATCAGCCCCAGCATTTT

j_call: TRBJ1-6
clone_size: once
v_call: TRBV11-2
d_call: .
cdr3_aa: CASSVANSPLHF
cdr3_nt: TGTGCCAGCAGCGTAGCGAATTCACCCCTCCACTTT

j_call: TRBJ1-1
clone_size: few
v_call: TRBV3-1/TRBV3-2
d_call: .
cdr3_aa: CASSYRDIGAPFF
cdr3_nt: TGTGCCAGCAGCTACCGGGACATTGGGGCTCCTTTCTTT

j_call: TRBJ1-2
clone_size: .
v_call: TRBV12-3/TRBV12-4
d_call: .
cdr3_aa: CASADGANYGYTF
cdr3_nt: TGTGCCAGTGCCGACGGGGCTAACTATGGCTACACCTTC

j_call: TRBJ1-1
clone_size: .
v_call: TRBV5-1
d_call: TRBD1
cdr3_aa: CASSPGTANTEAFF
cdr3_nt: TGCGCCAGCAGCCCCGGGACAGCTAACACTGAAGCTTTCTTT

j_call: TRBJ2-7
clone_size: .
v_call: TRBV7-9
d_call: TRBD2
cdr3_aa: CASSSAGTSSEQYF
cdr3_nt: TGTGCCAGCAGCTCCGCCGGGACTAGCTCCGAGCAGTACTTC

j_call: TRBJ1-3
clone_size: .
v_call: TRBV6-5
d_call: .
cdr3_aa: CASTPVRAGNTIYF
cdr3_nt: TGTGCCAGCACCCCCGTGAGGGCTGGAAACACCATATATTTT

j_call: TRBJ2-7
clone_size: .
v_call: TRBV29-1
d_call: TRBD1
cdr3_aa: CSVALWTGGPSYEQYF
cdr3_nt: TGCAGCGTTGCCCTCTGGACAGGGGGTCCCTCCTACGAGCAGTACTTC

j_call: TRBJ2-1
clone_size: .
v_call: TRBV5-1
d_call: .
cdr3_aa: CATSENNEQFF
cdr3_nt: TGCGCCACCAGCGAGAACAATGAGCAGTTCTTC

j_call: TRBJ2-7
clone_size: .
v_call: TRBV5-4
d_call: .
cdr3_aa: CASSPASGHSYEQYF
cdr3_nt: TGTGCCAGCAGTCCGGCAAGCGGGCACTCCTACGAGCAGTACTTC

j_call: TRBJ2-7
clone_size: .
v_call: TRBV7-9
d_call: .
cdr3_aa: CAWGDSYEQYF
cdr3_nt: TGTGCCTGGGGAGACTCCTACGAGCAGTACTTC

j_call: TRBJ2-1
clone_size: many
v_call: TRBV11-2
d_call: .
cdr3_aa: CASSLLSSYNEQFF
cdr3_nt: TGTGCCAGCAGCTTACTAAGCTCCTACAATGAGCAGTTCTTC

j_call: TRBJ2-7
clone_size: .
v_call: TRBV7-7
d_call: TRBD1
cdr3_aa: CASSLDRDSYEQYF
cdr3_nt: TGTGCTAGCAGCTTAGACAGGGACTCCTACGAGCAGTACTTC

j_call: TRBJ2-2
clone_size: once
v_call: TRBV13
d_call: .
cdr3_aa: CASSLGSGELFF
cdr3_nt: TGTGCCAGCAGCTTAGGCTCCGGGGAGCTGTTTTTT

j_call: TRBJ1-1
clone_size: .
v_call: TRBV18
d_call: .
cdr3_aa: CASSRGQYNTEAFF
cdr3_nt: TGTGCCAGCTCCCGCGGACAGTATAACACTGAAGCTTTCTTT

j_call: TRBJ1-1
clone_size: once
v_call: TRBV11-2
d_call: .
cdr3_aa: CASRLAGAGGNTEAFF
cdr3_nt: TGTGCCAGCAGGCTGGCGGGGGCCGGAGGAAACACTGAAGCTTTCTTT

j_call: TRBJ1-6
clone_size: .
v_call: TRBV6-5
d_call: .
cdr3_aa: CASSYGTKNSPLHF
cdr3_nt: TGTGCCAGCAGTTACGGGACAAAGAATTCACCCCTCCACTTT

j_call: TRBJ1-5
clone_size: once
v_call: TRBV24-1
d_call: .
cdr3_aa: CATSGAQPQHF
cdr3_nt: TGTGCCACCAGTGGAGCTCAGCCCCAGCATTTT

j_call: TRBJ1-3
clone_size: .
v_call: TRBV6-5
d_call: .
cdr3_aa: CASSRTETDGNTIYF
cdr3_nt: TGTGCCAGCAGTCGGACAGAAACCGACGGAAACACCATATATTTT

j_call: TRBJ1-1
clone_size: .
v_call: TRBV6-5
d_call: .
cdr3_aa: CATLGTRDTEAFF
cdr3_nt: TGTGCCACCCTCGGGACAAGAGACACTGAAGCTTTCTTT

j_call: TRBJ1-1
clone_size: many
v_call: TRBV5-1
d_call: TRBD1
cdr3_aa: CASSSGQGFRTEAFF
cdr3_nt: TGCGCCAGCAGCTCCGGACAGGGCTTCAGAACTGAAGCTTTCTTT

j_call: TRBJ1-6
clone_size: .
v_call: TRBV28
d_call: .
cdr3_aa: CASSIGGSYNSPLHF
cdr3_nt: TGTGCCAGCAGTATAGGGGGTTCCTATAATTCACCCCTCCACTTT

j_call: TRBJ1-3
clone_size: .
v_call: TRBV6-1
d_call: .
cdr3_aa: CASSDTESSGNTIYF
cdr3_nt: TGTGCCAGCAGTGACACAGAGAGCTCTGGAAACACCATATATTTT

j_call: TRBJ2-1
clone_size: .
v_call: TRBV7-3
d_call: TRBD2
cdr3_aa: CASSLSPSGTWGEQFF
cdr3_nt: TGTGCCAGCAGCTTATCGCCTAGCGGGACTTGGGGTGAGCAGTTCTTC

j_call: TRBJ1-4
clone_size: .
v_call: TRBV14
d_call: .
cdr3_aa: CASSQQRAANEKLFF
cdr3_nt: TGTGCCAGCAGCCAACAAAGAGCGGCTAATGAAAAACTGTTTTTT